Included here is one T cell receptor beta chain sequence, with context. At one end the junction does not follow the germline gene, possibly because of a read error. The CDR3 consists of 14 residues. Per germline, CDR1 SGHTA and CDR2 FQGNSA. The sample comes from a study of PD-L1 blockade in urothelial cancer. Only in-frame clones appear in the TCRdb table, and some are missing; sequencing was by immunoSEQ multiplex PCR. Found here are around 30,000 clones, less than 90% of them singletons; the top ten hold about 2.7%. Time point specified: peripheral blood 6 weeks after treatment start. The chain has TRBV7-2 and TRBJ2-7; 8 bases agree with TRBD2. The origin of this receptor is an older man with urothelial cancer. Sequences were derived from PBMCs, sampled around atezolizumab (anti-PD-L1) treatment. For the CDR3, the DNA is TGTGCCAGCAGCCTAGCGGGTCGGGTTCAAGAGCAGTACTTC. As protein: CASSLAGRVQEQYF.